A selection of T cell receptor beta chains follows, all from one sample in a study of a mutant IDH1 vaccine in newly diagnosed glioma. TCRdb's table, derived via immunoSEQ multiplex PCR, lists solely in-frame clones and lacks some. The sample has about 50,000 clones, about 81% seen once. Antigen specificity for these receptors is unknown. Source: PBMCs, taken from a glioma patient whose treatment included an IDH1 peptide vaccine. The receptors here all came from a woman between 45 and 65 years old with glioma. Both conserved end residues are part of each CDR3. The D gene is left open where the match is weak. Size values are once, few and many counts, or a class for expanded clones, and some rows have none.

CDR3nt	CDR3aa	d_gene	v_gene	abundance	j_gene
TGTGCCAGCAGTCCGGCTTCATCCTTGGCTTTCTTT	CASSPASSLAFF	-	TRBV28	-	TRBJ1-1
TGTGCCAGCAGCGGTGACAGTTATCGGGATCAGCCCCAGCATTTT	CASSGDSYRDQPQHF	-	TRBV2	medium-sized	TRBJ1-5
TGTGCCAGCAGCCCCCTTTGGGTTAACAGGGGAAGGAGCCAGCCCCAGCATTTT	CASSPLWVNRGRSQPQHF	TRBD1	TRBV27	once	TRBJ1-5
TGTGCCGGTCGACGTGGGGATAATTCACCCCTCCACTTT	CAGRRGDNSPLHF	-	TRBV19	-	TRBJ1-6
TGTGCCGGGGGGTCCGACCCCAACTATGGCTACACCTTC	CAGGSDPNYGYTF	-	TRBV10-3	-	TRBJ1-2
TGTGCCAGCAGCTTAGAGGGCGGGTCTCCCCAGTACTTC	CASSLEGGSPQYF	-	TRBV11-2	-	TRBJ2-5
TGTGCCAGCAGCATTAGCGGGGGGCCGACCGGGGAGCTGTTTTTT	CASSISGGPTGELFF	TRBD2	TRBV6-1	-	TRBJ2-2
TGTGCCAGCTCACCAATTCCAGCGGGGGCCCAAGAGACCCAGTACTTC	CASSPIPAGAQETQYF	TRBD2	TRBV18	once	TRBJ2-5
TGCGCCAGCAGCTTGGTTCAGGGGAACACTGAAGCTTTCTTT	CASSLVQGNTEAFF	-	TRBV5-1	-	TRBJ1-1
TGCGCCAGCAGCCAAGGCCGGATTCTGGGAGCGATCCAAGAGACCCAGTACTTC	CASSQGRILGAIQETQYF	-	TRBV4-3	-	TRBJ2-5
TGTGCCAGTAGTATTTCGGGAGGGCGGGAGACCCAGTACTTC	CASSISGGRETQYF	TRBD2	TRBV19	-	TRBJ2-5
TGTGCCAGCTCACCACCGGGCGACAGGGAGAGTCAGCCCCAGCATTTT	CASSPPGDRESQPQHF	TRBD1	TRBV18	-	TRBJ1-5
TGTGCCAGTAGTATTGAGGACAGGGGGAGTTCACCCCTCCACTTT	CASSIEDRGSSPLHF	TRBD1	TRBV19	-	TRBJ1-6
TGTGCCAGCAGTTACAGGGGGCGCGAGGGGACTGAAGCTTTCTTT	CASSYRGREGTEAFF	TRBD1	TRBV6-5	-	TRBJ1-1
TGTGCCAGCATGAACTCCTACGAGCAGTACTTC	CASMNSYEQYF	-	TRBV6-5	-	TRBJ2-7
TGTGCCTGGAGAGGACAGGGGGCAAAAGTTGAGCAGTTCTTC	CAWRGQGAKVEQFF	TRBD1	TRBV30	-	TRBJ2-1
TGTGCCAGCACACCATTGGCAGCGGGCTCAGATACGCAGTATTTT	CASTPLAAGSDTQYF	-	TRBV6-1	-	TRBJ2-3
TGTGCCAGCAGTGGGACGGGCTATAATTCACCCCTCCACTTT	CASSGTGYNSPLHF	-	TRBV27	-	TRBJ1-6
TGTGCCAGCAGTGAATGGGATAACAGGTCCTACGAGCAGTACTTC	CASSEWDNRSYEQYF	-	TRBV2	-	TRBJ2-7
TGTGCCAGCAGCCACGTCTCCTCAAACGAGGAGACCCAGTACTTC	CASSHVSSNEETQYF	-	TRBV4-2	-	TRBJ2-5
TGTGCCAGCAGCCAGGGACAGTATTACTCTGATCAGCCCCAGCATTTT	CASSQGQYYSDQPQHF	TRBD1	TRBV27	-	TRBJ1-5
TGTGCCAGCAGCCCGGGGGTAGGCAATCAGCCCCAGCATTTT	CASSPGVGNQPQHF	-	TRBV7-8	-	TRBJ1-5
TGTGCCAGCAGTGACTCGAGTAGCGGGGGGTCTGAGCAGTTCTTC	CASSDSSSGGSEQFF	TRBD2	TRBV6-4	-	TRBJ2-1
TGCAGCGTTGCTCGCGGAGATGAAAAACTGTTTTTT	CSVARGDEKLFF	-	TRBV29-1	-	TRBJ1-4
TGTGCCAGCTGCACAGGGTATAATTCACCCCTCCACTTT	CASCTGYNSPLHF	-	TRBV2	-	TRBJ1-6
TGTGCCTGGAGTCCGGCCCCGATCCAAGAGACCCAGTACTTC	CAWSPAPIQETQYF	-	TRBV30	-	TRBJ2-5
TGTGCCAGCAGTTTGTGGGACAGAAACTATGGCTACACCTTC	CASSLWDRNYGYTF	TRBD1	TRBV28	-	TRBJ1-2
TGTGCCAGCAGCTTAGGGCAGGGGGGCACTGAAGCTTTCTTT	CASSLGQGGTEAFF	TRBD1	TRBV11-2	-	TRBJ1-1
TGTGCCATCAGTGAGCCATGGGGCACTGAAGCTTTCTTT	CAISEPWGTEAFF	-	TRBV10-3	-	TRBJ1-1
TGTGCCAGTAGTATGCGGGGGTACCATCAGCCCCAGCATTTT	CASSMRGYHQPQHF	-	TRBV19	-	TRBJ1-5
TGTGCCAGCAGTGAAGTCGGGACAGGGAGCGCTGAAGCTTTCTTT	CASSEVGTGSAEAFF	TRBD1	TRBV6-1	-	TRBJ1-1
TGTGCCAGCAGTCCCAGACAGGGGGATGGCTACACCTTC	CASSPRQGDGYTF	TRBD1	TRBV27	-	TRBJ1-2
TGTGCCAGCAGCCGGGACGGGGGGAACACTGAAGCTTTCTTT	CASSRDGGNTEAFF	-	TRBV7-3	-	TRBJ1-1
TGTGCCAGCAGGCCCGGGACAGGAACCTACGAGCAGTACTTC	CASRPGTGTYEQYF	TRBD1	TRBV6-6	-	TRBJ2-7
TGTGCCAGCAGCTTAAAGGACAGACTCGGAGCCTACGAGCAGTACTTC	CASSLKDRLGAYEQYF	-	TRBV7-9	-	TRBJ2-7
TGTGCCAGCAGCTCGGAAGCGGATACGCAGTATTTT	CASSSEADTQYF	-	TRBV6-5	-	TRBJ2-3
TGTGCCAGCAGCCCCGGACAGTCCACAGATACGCAGTATTTT	CASSPGQSTDTQYF	-	TRBV7-9	-	TRBJ2-3
TGTGCCAGCAGCTTGACAGATAGGACAGGGGTAATGTTCTTC	CASSLTDRTGVMFF	TRBD1	TRBV7-2	-	TRBJ2-1
TGTGCCAGCTCCGGGACAGGGGCCTACACCGGGGAGCTGTTTTTT	CASSGTGAYTGELFF	TRBD1	TRBV2	-	TRBJ2-2
TGTGCCAGCAGTTTAACAACGGGGCCACGCACAGATACGCAGTATTTT	CASSLTTGPRTDTQYF	-	TRBV27	-	TRBJ2-3
TGTGCCAGCAGCTTATTACTAGCGGGGGGGCGTTATGCAGATACGCAGTATTTT	CASSLLLAGGRYADTQYF	TRBD2	TRBV7-9	-	TRBJ2-3
TGTGCCAGCAGCGTGGGACTAGTCGGCACAGATACGCAGTATTTT	CASSVGLVGTDTQYF	TRBD2	TRBV9	-	TRBJ2-3
TGTGCCAGCAGCCAACTGATCGGGGAGACCCAGTACTTC	CASSQLIGETQYF	-	TRBV14	-	TRBJ2-5
TGTGCCAGCAGCTATACAGGGAAAGCCGGGGAGCTGTTTTTT	CASSYTGKAGELFF	-	TRBV5-6	-	TRBJ2-2
TGTGCCAGTACCCTAACCCGGAACACTGAAGCTTTCTTT	CASTLTRNTEAFF	-	TRBV19	few	TRBJ1-1
TGTGCCAGCAGGCTCGGGACTAATAGCAATCAGCCCCAGCATTTT	CASRLGTNSNQPQHF	-	TRBV2	-	TRBJ1-5